This note documents a single TCR beta chain sequence. These data come from a study of cytomegalovirus exposure and HLA in healthy donors. This CDR3 region has 9 residues. The germline gives CDR1 MNHNS, CDR2 SASEGT. PCR involved 60 Vbeta and 13 Jbeta primers. Produced via immunoSEQ multiplex PCR; TCRdb's table is partial and in-frame only. The data show 160,000 or so clones, roughly 80% seen once. The rearrangement uses TRBV6-1 and TRBJ2-7; D is ambiguous. Sequencing was carried out using PBMCs. This receptor was obtained from a man between 45 and 60 years old in good health and CMV-seropositive. This CDR3 is CAHGYEQYF. The CDR3, as DNA: TGTGCTCACGGTTACGAGCAGTACTTC.